The entry below describes one T cell receptor beta chain. The specificity of this receptor is unknown. No base-level quality is on record; no much larger clone is a single base apart. The data stem from a study of blood T cell repertoires in COVID-19 (dated by TCRdb to between 2020 and 2021). General notes on the study: Samples covering the acute and convalescent phases of COVID-19 were provided by collaborators in the United States, Italy and Spain. The prospective study material was composed of cDNA or gDNA derived from T cells, B-cell-depleted T cells, or PBMCs. The dataset comprised deeply sampled blood TCRbeta repertoires from subjects exposed to, actively infected with, or recovered from COVID-19. A freely available public database, intended as a resource for researchers studying the immune response to SARS-CoV-2, is where the repertoires were released. The samples were drawn from the first 160 participants of the ongoing ImmuneRACE study and from 950 to 1,500 subjects provided by 6 global collaborators. Sample metadata almost always included a de-identified subject ID, COVID-19 status, age in years and sex. Where available, HLA class I and class II types were taken from metadata supplied by the sample provider and were not determined by assay-based typing.

The research as a whole found: The amount of clinical and demographic metadata varied by source and participant and was provided uncurated.

Collaborating institutions collected whole blood in K2EDTA tubes following their own protocols. For TCRbeta analysis, collaborators shipped samples as frozen whole blood, isolated PBMCs, or DNA extracted from either of those sample types. TCRbeta CDR3 regions were amplified from genomic DNA by means of the immunoSEQ Assay, a bias-controlled multiplex PCR. Per the source publication's procedure: The number of nucleated cells in each sample was estimated from the amplification of reference gene primers within the assay. Sequence reads were collapsed and filtered to measure the absolute abundance of every unique TCRbeta CDR3 rearrangement. For each sample, productive Simpson clonality was calculated as the square root of Simpson's diversity index across productive rearrangements. Sourced from immuneACCESS, this table was stored by TCRdb with only in-frame sequences that have V and J called. A share of the clones is absent; for the studies checked, an unresolved V gene accounts for under half, and the remainder has no known explanation. The V and J calls and clone size come from that table; D and trimming were worked out from the DNA. This sample holds over 70,000 clones; over 60% were observed only once. About 6.4% of the sample lies in the top ten.

The CDR3 starts with the cysteine, ends with the phenylalanine, and has 18 residues. Only CDR3 DNA is held: 54 bases, read in frame from base 1. V is clipped by 7 bases and J by 3 bases, and the sequence between their germline boundaries is 24 bases long. As encoded in the germline V gene (reference sequence), CDR1 is LNHDA while CDR2 is SQIVND. The rearrangement joined TRBV19 to TRBJ2-2, and the D gene may be TRBD2, 7 bases matching. Sequenced sample: peripheral blood. The clonotype comes from a man between 65 and 79 years old with acute or convalescent COVID-19. The nucleotide sequence is given as TGTGCCAGTACCATCCCCCCGGGGGGCAGCTTGTACACCGGGGAGCTGTTTTTT. Translated, this gives CASTIPPGGSLYTGELFF.